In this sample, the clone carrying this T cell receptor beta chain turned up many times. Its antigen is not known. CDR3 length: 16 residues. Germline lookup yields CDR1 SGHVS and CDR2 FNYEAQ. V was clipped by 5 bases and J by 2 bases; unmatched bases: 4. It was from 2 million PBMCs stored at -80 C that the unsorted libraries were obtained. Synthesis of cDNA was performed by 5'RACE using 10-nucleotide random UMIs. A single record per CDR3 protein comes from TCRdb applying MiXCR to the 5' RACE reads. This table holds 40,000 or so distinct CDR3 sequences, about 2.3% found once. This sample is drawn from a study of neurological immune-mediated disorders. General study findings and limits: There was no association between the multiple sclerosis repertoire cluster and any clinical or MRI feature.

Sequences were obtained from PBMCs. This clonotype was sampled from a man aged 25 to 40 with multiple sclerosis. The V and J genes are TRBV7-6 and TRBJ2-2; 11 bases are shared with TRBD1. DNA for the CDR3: TGTGCCAGCAGCCCTGGGACAGGGGGTAACACCGGGGAGCTGTTTTTT. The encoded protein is CASSPGTGGNTGELFF.